The 2 T cell receptor beta chains presented below share a single source sample, sequenced in a study of beta chain features in type 1 diabetes (dated 2018 in TCRdb). Overall study results and their limits: In all four CD4+ subsets, TCRB CDR3 length was moderately but significantly shorter in type 1 diabetes patients.

Library generation was performed with the immunoSEQ multiplex PCR assay. The High Capacity cDNA Reverse Transcription Kit was used to reverse transcribe all of the isolated RNA, meaning that expressed TCRB transcripts were what got sequenced. TCRdb limited this immuneACCESS table to in-frame rearrangements with V and J called. A share of clones is missing; checked studies link under half to unresolved V genes, and the rest is unexplained. Here the sample has roughly 150,000 clones; around 8% occur a single time. Together, the top ten hold about 0.95% of the sample. No antigens are known for them. Input material: central memory CD4+ T cells from blood. These receptors were taken from a woman in her forties with type 1 diabetes.

The table lists this clone with a few counts. V usage is TRBV5-4 and J usage is TRBJ2-1, with TRBD2 identical over 9 bases. This CDR3 is built from 15 residues. Germline loops: CDR1 SGHNT, CDR2 YYREEE (reference sequence). V lost 2 bases and J lost 9; bases outside the gene matches: 9. CDR3 in amino acids: CASSLGGGAGGEQFF. Written as DNA, the CDR3 is TGTGCCAGCAGCTTAGGCGGGGGGGCCGGCGGTGAGCAGTTCTTC.

Ten or more counts support this clone. The V call is TRBV7-2, the J call TRBJ1-2; D is ambiguous. Germline CDR1 SGHTA, CDR2 FQGNSA. CDR3 length: 13 residues. V lost 1 base and J 6 bases, leaving 9 bases between the germline ends. The CDR3 DNA is TGTGCCAGCAGCTTAGAGCCGACTCATGGCTACACCTTC. Translated, it gives CASSLEPTHGYTF.